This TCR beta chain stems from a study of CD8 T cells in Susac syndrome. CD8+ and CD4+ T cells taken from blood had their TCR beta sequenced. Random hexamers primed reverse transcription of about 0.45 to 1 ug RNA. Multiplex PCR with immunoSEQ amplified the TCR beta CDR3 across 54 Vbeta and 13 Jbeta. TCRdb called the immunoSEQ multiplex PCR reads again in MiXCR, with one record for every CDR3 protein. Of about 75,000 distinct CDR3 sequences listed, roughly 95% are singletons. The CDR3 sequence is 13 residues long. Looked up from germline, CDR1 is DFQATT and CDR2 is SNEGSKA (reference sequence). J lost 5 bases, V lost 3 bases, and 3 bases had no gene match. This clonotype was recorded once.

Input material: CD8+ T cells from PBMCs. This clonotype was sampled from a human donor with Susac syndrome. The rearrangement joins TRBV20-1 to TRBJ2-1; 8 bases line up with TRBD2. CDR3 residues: CSASGGGNNEQFF. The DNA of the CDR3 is TGCAGTGCTAGTGGCGGGGGGAACAATGAGCAGTTCTTC.